These 24 T cell receptor beta chains were all obtained from the same sample, sequenced in a study of blood T cell repertoires in COVID-19. Here immunoSEQ multiplex PCR was the method, and the copy in TCRdb shows in-frame clones only, minus some. The table has around 180,000 clones, roughly nine tenths seen once. What was sequenced was peripheral blood. The origin of the receptors is a man aged 55 to 70 with acute or convalescent COVID-19.

The V gene is TRBV6-5, the J gene TRBJ1-2; D unclear. Trimming removed 6 bases from V and 2 bases from J, with 13 bases in between. This CDR3 has 14 amino acids. Germline-derived CDR1 and CDR2 are MNHEY and SVGAGI. CDR3 nucleotide sequence: TGTGCCAGCAGACAGATTGGCACAAACTATGGCTACACCTTC. Amino acid sequence: CASRQIGTNYGYTF.

The chain joins TRBV10-2 to TRBJ2-7; 8 bases map to TRBD1. The CDR3 has 15 amino acids. V was pared by 2 bases and J by 3 bases, with 6 bases of the junction left unmatched. Germline-derived CDR1 and CDR2 are WSHSY and SAAADI. This CDR3 reads CASSEADRGHYEQYF. The CDR3 nucleotides are TGCGCCAGCAGTGAGGCCGACAGGGGTCACTACGAGCAGTACTTC.

The chain's CDR3 is CASSVNPVTDTQYF. In DNA form, the CDR3 reads TGTGCCAGCAGCGTTAATCCAGTTACAGATACGCAGTATTTT. J is TRBJ2-3 and V is TRBV9; D unresolved. V lost 2 bases and J lost 3, with 10 bases in between. Germline V gene lookup returns CDR1 SGDLS and CDR2 YYNGEE. The CDR3 contains 14 residues.

The CDR3 nucleotides are TGTGCCAGTTTCAGGGGGAACTCTGGAAACACCATATATTTT. Residues: CASFRGNSGNTIYF. The chain couples TRBV19 to TRBJ1-3; TRBD1 matches at 7 bases. Germline V gene sequence: CDR1 LNHDA, CDR2 SQIVND (reference sequence). The CDR3 loop spans 14 amino acids. V lost 8 bases and J lost 0; bases outside the gene matches: 4.

V usage is TRBV10-3 and J usage is TRBJ2-7, with D possibly matching TRBD2 (6 bases). Per the germline V gene, CDR1 is ENHRY and CDR2 is SYGVKD. The CDR3 contains 13 residues. Trimming stripped 6 bases from V and 6 bases from J, with 15 bases between. As DNA, the CDR3 is TGTGCCATCAGGGAGGGCAGGTCATCCGAGCAGTACTTC. Amino acids: CAIREGRSSEQYF.

This clone was counted between two and nine times. One end of the junction does not line up with germline, which may come from a read error. The chain has TRBV6-5 and TRBJ1-3, with D perhaps TRBD1 (6 bases). The V gene's germline CDR1 is MNHEY and CDR2 SVGAGI. The CDR3 totals 11 residues. The CDR3 DNA sequence: TGTGCCAGCAGTTCCCGAGGGGGTTGGAGTTTT. It specifies CASSSRGGWSF.

This chain connects TRBV24-1 to TRBJ1-2; tentative D call: TRBD1 (6 bases). Deletions cut 3 bases from V and 4 bases from J, with 11 bases between. The CDR3 has 14 amino acids. Germline values: CDR1 KGHDR, CDR2 SFDVKD. The CDR3 DNA follows: TGTGCCACCAGTGATAATAGGGGGTCCTATGGCTACACCTTC. Translating it yields CATSDNRGSYGYTF.

Only a few counts were recorded for this clone. This chain links TRBV7-2 with TRBJ2-7; D perhaps matches TRBD1 (5 bases). The germline V and J ends were trimmed by 4 bases and 3 bases, with 10 bases remaining between them. The CDR3 is made up of 13 amino acids. Germline V gene lookup returns CDR1 SGHTA and CDR2 FQGNSA. CDR3 region: CASSYGHVYEQYF. DNA of the CDR3: TGTGCCAGCAGCTATGGACACGTCTACGAGCAGTACTTC.

This clone was seen more than once but under ten times. The CDR3 loop reads CSVAGGYGYTF. CDR3 nucleotide sequence: TGCAGCGTTGCGGGGGGTTATGGCTACACCTTC. This chain joins TRBV29-1 and TRBJ1-2, with a tentative D call TRBD1 (5 bases). This CDR3 spans 11 amino acids. The germline gives CDR1 SQVTM, CDR2 ANQGSEA. Trimming removed 4 bases from V and 5 bases from J, with 8 bases in between.

The table lists this clone with a count of one. CDR3 protein: CASSPLAGGPSDEQYF. CDR3 sequence (DNA): TGTGCCAGCAGTCCACTAGCGGGAGGGCCCTCGGACGAGCAGTACTTC. The chain joins TRBV27 to TRBJ2-7; 13 bases map to TRBD2. CDR1 and CDR2 from the germline V gene are MNHEY and SMNVEV (reference sequence). The CDR3 is 16 residues long. Trimming cost V 5 bases and J 5 bases; bases outside gene matches: 9.

J is TRBJ2-4 and V is TRBV20-1, with D possibly matching TRBD1 (5 bases). The CDR3 is made up of 11 amino acids. The V end lost 2 bases, the J end lost 8 bases, and 7 bases lay between the germline ends. Germline V gives CDR1 DFQATT, CDR2 SNEGSKA (reference sequence). CDR3 sequence reads: CSARRGDIQYF. CDR3 nucleotides: TGCAGTGCTAGAAGGGGTGACATTCAGTACTTC.

The rearrangement links TRBV7-8 to TRBJ1-2; TRBD1 agrees at 7 bases. The CDR3 length is 14 residues. Unmatched junction bases numbered 4, after V lost 1 base and J lost 5 bases. The V gene's germline CDR1 is SGHVS and CDR2 FQNEAQ. CDR3 DNA sequence: TGTGCCAGCAGCTTAGAAGGGGGCGATTATGGCTACACCTTC. This codes for CASSLEGGDYGYTF.

J is TRBJ2-1 and V is TRBV29-1, with 13 bases aligning to TRBD2. V dropped 0 bases and J dropped 9; count of bases not matched to a gene: 14. Germline V gene data show CDR1 as SQVTM and CDR2 as ANQGSEA. The CDR3 length is 18 residues. CDR3 nucleotides: TGCAGCGTTGAAGACCGTCGGACTAGCGGGAGAATGAAGTCTGAGCAGTTCTTC. This encodes CSVEDRRTSGRMKSEQFF.

The CDR3, as DNA: TGTGCCATCAGTGAGGGCGGGGGAGACACAGATACGCAGTATTTT. Residues: CAISEGGGDTDTQYF. The chain employs TRBV10-3 and TRBJ2-3; TRBD2 matches 7 bases. There are 15 residues in the CDR3. After removal of 2 bases from V and 2 bases from J, the junction contained 4 bases not matched to a gene. Germline values: CDR1 ENHRY, CDR2 SYGVKD.

This chain links TRBV6-5 with TRBJ1-6; 8 nucleotides match TRBD1. Germline V gives CDR1 MNHEY, CDR2 SVGAGI. This CDR3 has 15 residues. V dropped 6 bases and J dropped 11; count of bases not matched to a gene: 12. The CDR3 nucleotides read TGTGCCAGCAGACCACCCGGACAGGGTGGGACACCCCTCCACTTT. Encoded protein: CASRPPGQGGTPLHF.

The V call is TRBV19, the J call TRBJ1-5; 8 bases align to TRBD1. The CDR3 has 16 residues. The germline gives CDR1 LNHDA, CDR2 SQIVND (reference sequence). After removal of 5 bases from V and 0 bases from J, the junction contained 6 bases not matched to a gene. This chain's CDR3 is CASSPRTGISNQPQHF. The CDR3 region has the DNA TGTGCCAGTAGTCCCCGGACAGGGATTAGCAATCAGCCCCAGCATTTT. Combining the CDR3 with reference TRBV19 and TRBJ1-5 gives the whole variable domain DGGITQSPKYLFRKEGQNVTLSCEQNLNHDAMYWYRQDPGQGLRLIYYSQIVNDFQKGDIAEGYSVSREKKESFPLTVTSAQKNPTAFYLCASSPRTGISNQPQHFGDGTRLSIL.

This chain links TRBV24-1 with TRBJ2-1; 10 nucleotides match TRBD1. Germline-derived CDR1 and CDR2 are KGHDR and SFDVKD. The V gene end was trimmed by 3 bases and the J gene end by 7 bases; junction bases not matched to a gene: 5. The CDR3 runs 15 residues. CDR3 DNA: TGTGCCACCAGTGATCCCGGGACAGGGGATAATGAGCAGTTCTTC. Protein sequence: CATSDPGTGDNEQFF.

This clone was observed once. The chain carries TRBV4-1 and TRBJ2-7; a weak D match, TRBD1 (6 bases). The CDR3 extends over 15 amino acids. Trimming took off 0 bases at V and 4 bases at J, with 13 bases between the two ends. In germline, CDR1 is MGHRA, CDR2 YSYEKL. CDR3 in amino acids: CASSQDRQAGYEQYV. The CDR3 bases are TGCGCCAGCAGCCAAGATCGACAGGCTGGATACGAGCAGTACGTC.

This chain joins TRBV10-3 and TRBJ2-2; 8 bases are shared with TRBD1. The ends lost 8 bases at V and 6 bases at J; junction bases unmatched: 11. The CDR3 is 15 amino acids. Germline CDR1 and CDR2: ENHRY and SYGVKD. The CDR3 DNA is TGTGCCATCGGACAGGGACTCGGAACCTCCGGGGAGCTGTTTTTT. This translates into CAIGQGLGTSGELFF.

V gene TRBV12-3 or TRBV12-4 combines with J gene TRBJ2-7, with D uncertain. The V end lost 6 bases, the J end lost 7 bases, and 10 bases lay between the germline ends. This CDR3 comprises 11 residues. The CDR3 coding sequence is TGTGCCAGCAGCACCCTGAGGGAGCAGTACTTC. It specifies CASSTLREQYF.

J is TRBJ1-5 and V is TRBV10-3, with 10 nucleotides matching TRBD1. CDR1 and CDR2 (germline): ENHRY, SYGVKD. The length of the CDR3 is 16 residues. The V segment lost 4 bases and the J segment 7 bases; nucleotides outside the gene matches: 10. This chain's CDR3 is CAISARDRGWGQPQHF. For the CDR3, the DNA is TGTGCCATCAGTGCCAGGGACAGGGGTTGGGGACAGCCCCAGCATTTT.

The chain links TRBV10-3 to TRBJ1-6; 7 bases match TRBD1. There are 16 residues in the CDR3. Germline CDR1 ENHRY, CDR2 SYGVKD. V lost 10 bases to trimming and J lost 9 bases; unmatched junction nucleotides: 18. This chain's CDR3 is CATKPGGGPGSSPLHF. The CDR3 DNA sequence: TGTGCCACGAAACCCGGAGGGGGCCCAGGGAGTTCACCCCTCCACTTT.

The chain couples TRBV30 to TRBJ2-5; D perhaps matches TRBD2 (5 bases). Germline V lookup: CDR1 GTSNPN, CDR2 SVGIG (reference sequence). Trimming stripped 0 bases from V and 4 bases from J, with 9 bases between. This CDR3 comprises 13 residues. Here the CDR3 DNA reads TGTGCCTGGAGTGTGAAAGCGGTAGAGACCCAGTACTTC. Amino acid sequence: CAWSVKAVETQYF.

This chain uses TRBV6-1 with TRBJ1-4, with D possibly matching TRBD1 (5 bases). The CDR3 sequence is 14 residues long. The germline gives CDR1 MNHNS, CDR2 SASEGT. V dropped 3 bases and J dropped 0 bases, with 5 bases sitting between them. The CDR3 DNA is TGTGCCAGCAGTGAGACAGCAACTAATGAAAAACTGTTTTTT. This codes for CASSETATNEKLFF.